This T cell receptor beta chain was retrieved from a study of cytomegalovirus exposure and HLA in healthy donors. The CDR3 runs to 15 residues. With V trimmed by 9 bases and J by 1 base, 7 bases remained unmatched. CDR1 and CDR2 from the germline V gene are MNHEY and SMNVEV (reference sequence). Only in-frame clones appear in the TCRdb table, and some are missing; sequencing was by immunoSEQ multiplex PCR. Of over 200,000 clones in the sample, almost 90% were seen once. The TCR was taken from a woman aged 18-29 years in good health and CMV-seronegative. Sequencing input: PBMCs. The V gene is TRBV27, the J gene TRBJ2-3; 10 bases fit TRBD2. The CDR3 region has the DNA TGTGCCAGTACTACCGGGACTAGCGGCACAGATACGCAGTATTTT. Protein sequence: CASTTGTSGTDTQYF.